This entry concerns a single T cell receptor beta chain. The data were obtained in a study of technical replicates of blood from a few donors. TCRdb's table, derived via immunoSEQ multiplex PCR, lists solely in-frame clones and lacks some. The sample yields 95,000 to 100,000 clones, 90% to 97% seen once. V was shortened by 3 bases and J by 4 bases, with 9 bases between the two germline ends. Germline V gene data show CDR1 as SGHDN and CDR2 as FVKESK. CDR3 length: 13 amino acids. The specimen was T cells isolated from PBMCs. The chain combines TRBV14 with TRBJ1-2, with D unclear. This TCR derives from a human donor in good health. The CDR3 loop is CASSQVQSYGYTF. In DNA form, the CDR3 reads TGTGCCAGCAGCCAGGTCCAGTCCTATGGCTACACCTTC.